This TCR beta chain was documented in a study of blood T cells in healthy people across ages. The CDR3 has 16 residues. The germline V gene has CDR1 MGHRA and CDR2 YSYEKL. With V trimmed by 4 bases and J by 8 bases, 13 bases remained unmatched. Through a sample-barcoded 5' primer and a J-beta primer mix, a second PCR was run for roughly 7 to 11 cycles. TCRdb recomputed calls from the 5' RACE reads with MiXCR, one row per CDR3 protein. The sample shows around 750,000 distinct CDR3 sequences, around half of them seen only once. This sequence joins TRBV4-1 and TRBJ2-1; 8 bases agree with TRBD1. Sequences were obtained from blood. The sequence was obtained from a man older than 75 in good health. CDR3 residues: CASSLNPGQALDEQFF. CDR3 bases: TGCGCCAGCAGCCTGAACCCGGGACAGGCTCTGGATGAGCAGTTCTTC.